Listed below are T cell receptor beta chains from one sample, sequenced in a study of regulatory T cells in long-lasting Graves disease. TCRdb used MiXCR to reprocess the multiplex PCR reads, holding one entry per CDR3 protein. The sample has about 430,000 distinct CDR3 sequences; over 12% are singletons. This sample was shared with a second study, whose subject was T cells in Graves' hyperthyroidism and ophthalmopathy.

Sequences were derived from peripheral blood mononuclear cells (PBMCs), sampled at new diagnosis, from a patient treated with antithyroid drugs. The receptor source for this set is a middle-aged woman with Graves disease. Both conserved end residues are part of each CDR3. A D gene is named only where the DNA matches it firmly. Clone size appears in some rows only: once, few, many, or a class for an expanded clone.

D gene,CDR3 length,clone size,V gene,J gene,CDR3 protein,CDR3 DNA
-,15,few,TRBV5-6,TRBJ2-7,CASSLISGGIYEQYF,TGTGCCAGCAGCTTGATTAGCGGCGGAATCTACGAGCAGTACTTC
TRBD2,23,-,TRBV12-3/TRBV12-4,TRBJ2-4,CASSLHQSRLAGVGQLTKNIQYF,TGTGCCAGCAGTTTACACCAGAGCCGACTAGCGGGAGTTGGGCAACTAACCAAAAACATTCAGTACTTC
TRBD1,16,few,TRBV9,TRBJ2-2,CASSVRQGSTTGELFF,TGTGCCAGCAGCGTTAGACAGGGGTCCACCACCGGGGAGCTGTTTTTT
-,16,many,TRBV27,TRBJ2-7,CASSQTGKVYPYEQYF,TGTGCCAGCAGCCAAACCGGAAAGGTGTACCCCTACGAGCAGTACTTC
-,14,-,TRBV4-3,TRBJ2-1,CASSQDTHNVEQFF,TGCGCCAGCAGCCAAGATACACACAACGTTGAGCAGTTCTTC
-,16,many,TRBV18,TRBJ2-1,CASSPLLVGGYNEQFF,TGTGCCAGCTCACCACTCCTGGTCGGGGGATACAATGAGCAGTTCTTC
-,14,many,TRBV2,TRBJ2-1,CASSPSESYNEQFF,TGTGCCAGCAGCCCTAGCGAATCCTACAATGAGCAGTTCTTC
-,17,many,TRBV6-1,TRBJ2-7,CASRAPLGQPSSYEQYF,TGTGCCAGCAGGGCGCCTCTAGGACAGCCGAGCTCCTACGAGCAGTACTTC
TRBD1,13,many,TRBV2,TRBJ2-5,CASSGQGRETQYF,TGTGCCAGCAGCGGACAGGGCCGGGAGACCCAGTACTTC
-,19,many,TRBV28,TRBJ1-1,CASNGGPPSETEKDTEAFF,TGTGCCAGCAACGGAGGTCCCCCAAGTGAGACTGAGAAAGACACTGAAGCTTTCTTT
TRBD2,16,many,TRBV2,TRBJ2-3,CASENGAGGPGDTQYF,TGTGCCAGCGAGAACGGGGCGGGAGGGCCGGGAGATACGCAGTATTTT
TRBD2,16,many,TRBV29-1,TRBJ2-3,CSAETRASGSTDTQYF,TGCAGCGCCGAAACGCGGGCTAGCGGGAGCACAGATACGCAGTATTTT
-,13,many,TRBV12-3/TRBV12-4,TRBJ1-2,CASTTSPNYGYTF,TGTGCCAGCACGACATCTCCGAACTATGGCTACACCTTC
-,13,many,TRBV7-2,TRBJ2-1,CASSYGPNNEQFF,TGTGCCAGCAGCTACGGACCGAACAATGAGCAGTTCTTC
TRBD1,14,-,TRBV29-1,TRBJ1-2,CSVDEGTATYGYTF,TGCAGCGTTGACGAAGGGACAGCTACCTATGGCTACACCTTC
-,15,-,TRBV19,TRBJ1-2,CASSIVAPTNYGYTF,TGTGCCAGTAGTATAGTTGCACCTACTAACTATGGCTACACCTTC
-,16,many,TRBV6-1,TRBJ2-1,CASIDGGSRSYNEQFF,TGTGCCAGCATCGACGGTGGGTCTAGGAGCTACAATGAGCAGTTCTTC
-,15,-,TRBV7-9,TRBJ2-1,CASSLVPEPHNEQFF,TGTGCCAGCAGCTTAGTGCCGGAACCCCACAATGAGCAGTTCTTC
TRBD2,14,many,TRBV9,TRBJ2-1,CASSFSGVNNEQFF,TGTGCCAGCAGCTTTAGCGGGGTTAACAATGAGCAGTTCTTC
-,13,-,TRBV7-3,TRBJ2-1,CASQRGTDHEQFF,TGTGCCAGCCAACGAGGGACTGACCATGAGCAGTTCTTC
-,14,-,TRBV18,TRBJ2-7,CASSPTANSYERYF,TGTGCCAGCTCGCCGACAGCGAACTCCTACGAGCGGTACTTC
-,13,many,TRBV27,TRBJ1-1,CASSLTRNTEAFF,TGTGCCAGCAGCCTGACAAGAAACACTGAAGCTTTCTTT
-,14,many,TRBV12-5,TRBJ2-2,CASGSLSNTGELFF,TGTGCTAGTGGGTCTCTTTCGAACACCGGGGAGCTGTTTTTT
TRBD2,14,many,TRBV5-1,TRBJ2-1,CASRGLAGYNEQFF,TGTGCCAGCAGGGGACTAGCGGGTTACAATGAGCAGTTCTTC
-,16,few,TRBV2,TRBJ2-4,CASSEWDRLAKNIQYF,TGTGCCAGCAGTGAATGGGACCGCCTAGCCAAAAACATTCAGTACTTC
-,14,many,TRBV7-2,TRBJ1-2,CASSLELRRSGYTF,TGTGCCAGCAGCTTAGAGCTCCGCAGGAGCGGCTACACCTTC
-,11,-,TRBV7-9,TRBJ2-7,CASSLFGEQYF,TGTGCCAGCAGCTTATTTGGGGAGCAGTACTTC
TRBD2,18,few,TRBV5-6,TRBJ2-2,CASSLGLYLLGGTGELFF,TGTGCCAGCAGCTTGGGATTATATCTCCTCGGGGGGACCGGGGAGCTGTTTTTT
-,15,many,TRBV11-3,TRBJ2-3,CASSSPGSHTDTQYF,TGTGCCAGCAGCTCTCCGGGATCCCACACAGATACGCAGTATTTT
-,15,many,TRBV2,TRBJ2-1,CASSELTFSYNEQFF,TGTGCCAGCAGTGAACTTACGTTTTCCTACAATGAGCAGTTCTTC
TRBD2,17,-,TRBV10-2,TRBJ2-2,CASSESGRESLVGELFF,TGCGCCAGCAGTGAGTCAGGGCGGGAGAGTTTGGTTGGGGAGCTGTTTTTT
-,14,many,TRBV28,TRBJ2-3,CASRSAISTDTQYF,TGTGCCAGCAGGTCAGCTATTAGCACAGATACGCAGTATTTT
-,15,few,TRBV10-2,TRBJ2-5,CASSEGALYQETQYF,TGCGCCAGCAGTGAGGGAGCTCTGTACCAAGAGACCCAGTACTTC
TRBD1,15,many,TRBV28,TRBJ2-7,CASSIPGQGASEQYF,TGTGCCAGCAGTATCCCGGGACAGGGGGCCTCCGAGCAGTACTTC
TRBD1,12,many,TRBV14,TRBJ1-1,CASSRQGSEAFF,TGTGCCAGCAGCAGACAGGGGAGTGAAGCTTTCTTT
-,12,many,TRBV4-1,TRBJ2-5,CATSGDQETQYF,TGCGCCACCTCAGGAGACCAAGAGACCCAGTACTTC
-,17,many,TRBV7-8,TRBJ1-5,CASSLASPLVGNQPQHF,TGTGCCAGCAGCTTAGCGAGCCCCCTCGTAGGCAATCAGCCCCAGCATTTT
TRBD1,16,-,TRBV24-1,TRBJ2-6,CATSDWDRAGANVLTF,TGTGCCACCAGTGACTGGGACAGGGCTGGGGCCAACGTCCTGACTTTC
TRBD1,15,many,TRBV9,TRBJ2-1,CASSAQTGPYNEQFF,TGTGCCAGCAGCGCTCAGACAGGGCCCTACAATGAGCAGTTCTTC
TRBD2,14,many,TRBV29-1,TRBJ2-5,CSVEPAGEAETQYF,TGCAGCGTTGAACCAGCGGGAGAGGCAGAGACCCAGTACTTC
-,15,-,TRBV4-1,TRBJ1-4,CASSPIEYQGEKLFF,TGCGCCAGCAGCCCTATCGAGTATCAAGGTGAAAAACTGTTTTTT
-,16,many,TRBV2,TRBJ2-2,CASSEKAGQNTGELFF,TGTGCCAGCAGTGAAAAAGCGGGACAGAACACCGGGGAGCTGTTTTTT
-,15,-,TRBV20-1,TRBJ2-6,CSARQDDSGANVLTF,TGCAGTGCTAGGCAGGATGACTCTGGGGCCAACGTCCTGACTTTC
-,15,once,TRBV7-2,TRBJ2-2,CASSYSGSGTGELFF,TGTGCCAGCAGCTACTCCGGGAGCGGCACCGGGGAGCTGTTTTTT
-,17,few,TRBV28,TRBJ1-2,CASSREALVAGLYGYTF,TGTGCCAGCAGTCGCGAAGCTTTAGTCGCGGGCTTATATGGCTACACCTTC
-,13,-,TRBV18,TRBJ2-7,CASSPGSPYEQYF,TGTGCCAGCTCACCAGGATCGCCCTACGAGCAGTACTTC
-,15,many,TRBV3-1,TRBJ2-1,CASSQDVGTPGEQFF,TGTGCCAGCAGCCAAGACGTCGGGACTCCTGGGGAGCAGTTCTTC
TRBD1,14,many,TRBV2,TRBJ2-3,CASKPGQGTDTQYF,TGTGCCAGCAAGCCGGGACAGGGCACAGATACGCAGTATTTT
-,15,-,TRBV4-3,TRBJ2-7,CASSQNGQGYGEQYF,TGCGCCAGCAGCCAAAACGGTCAGGGCTATGGCGAGCAGTACTTC